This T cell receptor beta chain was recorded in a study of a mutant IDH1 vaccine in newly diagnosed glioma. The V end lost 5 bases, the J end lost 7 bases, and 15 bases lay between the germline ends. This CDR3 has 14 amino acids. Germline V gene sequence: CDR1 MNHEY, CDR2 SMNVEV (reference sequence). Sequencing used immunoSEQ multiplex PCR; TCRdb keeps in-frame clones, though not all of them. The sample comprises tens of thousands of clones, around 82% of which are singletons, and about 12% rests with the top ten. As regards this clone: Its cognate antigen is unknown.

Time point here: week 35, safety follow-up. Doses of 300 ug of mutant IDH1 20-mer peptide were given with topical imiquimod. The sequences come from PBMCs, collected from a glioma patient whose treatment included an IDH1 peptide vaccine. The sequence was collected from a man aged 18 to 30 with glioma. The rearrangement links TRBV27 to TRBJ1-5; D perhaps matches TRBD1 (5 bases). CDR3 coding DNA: TGTGCCAGCAGTCCCCCAGGTTGGGACCAGCCCCAGCATTTT. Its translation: CASSPPGWDQPQHF.